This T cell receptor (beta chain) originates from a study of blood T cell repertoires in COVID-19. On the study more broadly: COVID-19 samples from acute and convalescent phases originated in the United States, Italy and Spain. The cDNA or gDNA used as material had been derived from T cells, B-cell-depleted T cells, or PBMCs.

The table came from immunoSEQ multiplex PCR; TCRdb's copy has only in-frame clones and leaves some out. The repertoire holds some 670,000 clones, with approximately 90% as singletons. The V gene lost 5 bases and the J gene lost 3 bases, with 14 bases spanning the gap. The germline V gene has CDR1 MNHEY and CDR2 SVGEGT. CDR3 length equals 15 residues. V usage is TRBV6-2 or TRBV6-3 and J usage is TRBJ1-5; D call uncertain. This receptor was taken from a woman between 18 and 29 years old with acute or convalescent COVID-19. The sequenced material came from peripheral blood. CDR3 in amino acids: CASSPYHEVNQPQHF. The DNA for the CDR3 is TGTGCCAGCAGTCCCTACCATGAAGTCAATCAGCCCCAGCATTTT.